The 11 T cell receptor beta chains below all came from one sample that was sequenced in a study of cytotoxic CD8 clonotypes in ibrutinib-treated CLL. TCRdb's table, derived via immunoSEQ multiplex PCR, lists solely in-frame clones and lacks some. The sample has about 17,000 clones; approximately 81% are singletons. Sequencing used PBMCs, obtained before ibrutinib treatment. These receptors all stem from a human donor with chronic lymphocytic leukemia.

The rearrangement joins TRBV11-2 to TRBJ2-7; D not certain. Germline assignment: CDR1 SGHAT and CDR2 FQNNGV. This CDR3 has 15 residues. Trimming cost V 0 bases and J 4 bases, with 13 bases left between them. The DNA of the CDR3 is TGTGCCAGCAGCTTAGATGAAGACGGTTTTTACGAGCAGTACTTC. It specifies CASSLDEDGFYEQYF.

This chain uses TRBV2 with TRBJ2-2; D remains unclear. The V end was cut by 6 bases, the J end by 3 bases, with 8 bases between. The CDR3 runs 13 residues. Per germline, CDR1 SNHLY and CDR2 FYNNEI. The CDR3 reads CASSFLDTGELFF. The CDR3 DNA is TGTGCCAGCAGCTTTCTTGACACCGGGGAGCTGTTTTTT.

The rearrangement joins TRBV19 to TRBJ2-2; no definite D call. The CDR3 runs 15 residues. V lost 5 bases and J 6 bases, leaving 16 bases between the germline ends. CDR1 LNHDA and CDR2 SQIVND come from the germline V gene (reference sequence). The CDR3 here is CASSPPDVDAGELFF. The CDR3 bases are TGTGCCAGTAGTCCTCCGGACGTTGACGCCGGGGAGCTGTTTTTT.

The rearrangement links TRBV11-3 to TRBJ1-1; 7 nucleotides line up with TRBD1. This CDR3 is built from 13 residues. Trimming removed 8 bases from V and 1 base from J; junction bases left unmatched: 4. Germline V lookup: CDR1 SGHNT, CDR2 YENEEA. CDR3 nucleotides: TGTGCCAGCCAGGGGGAGGGGAACACTGAAGCTTTCTTT. Translated, it gives CASQGEGNTEAFF.

This clone was seen just once. The chain has TRBV18 and TRBJ2-7; 8 bases match TRBD1. Per germline, CDR1 KGHSH and CDR2 LQKENI. Trimming removed 3 bases from V and 6 bases from J; junction bases left unmatched: 10. The CDR3 runs 15 residues. CDR3 sequence: CASSPHRQGIGEQYF. The CDR3 nucleotides are TGTGCCAGCTCACCCCACCGACAGGGGATTGGCGAGCAGTACTTC.

The rearrangement uses TRBV6-5 and TRBJ1-1, with 8 positions matching TRBD1. CDR1 MNHEY and CDR2 SVGAGI come from the germline V gene. V lost 4 bases to trimming and J lost 6 bases; unmatched junction nucleotides: 4. This CDR3 has 13 residues. As DNA, the CDR3 is TGTGCCAGCAGTTGGACAGGGTTCCCTGAAGCTTTCTTT. It codes for CASSWTGFPEAFF.

The rearrangement joins TRBV7-2 to TRBJ2-1, with D maybe TRBD2 (6 bases). Trimming removed 4 bases at V and 6 bases at J, with 13 bases between. Germline V gene lookup returns CDR1 SGHTA and CDR2 FQGNSA. The CDR3 sequence is 14 residues long. In DNA, the CDR3 is TGTGCCAGCAGCTCTTCTCAGGGAGGCAATGAGCAGTTCTTC. It codes for CASSSSQGGNEQFF.

This clone has just one count. CDR3 coding DNA: TGTGCCAGCAGCGTAGGGGACGGGATGGTTTCCTACGAGCAGTACTTC. It translates to CASSVGDGMVSYEQYF. The J gene is TRBJ2-7, the V gene TRBV9; D possibly uses TRBD1 or TRBD2 (5 bases each). CDR1 SGDLS and CDR2 YYNGEE come from the germline V gene. Trimming cost V 0 bases and J 1 base, with 14 bases left between them. This CDR3 region has 16 residues.

This clone appeared a few times. This CDR3 is CASSLRGNSNQPQHF. CDR3 DNA sequence: TGTGCCAGCAGCTTGCGAGGGAATAGCAATCAGCCCCAGCATTTT. V is TRBV5-8 and J is TRBJ1-5; no clear D gene. Per the germline V gene, CDR1 is SGHTS and CDR2 is YDEGEE. The CDR3 covers 15 residues. V was shortened by 1 base and J by 0 bases, with 8 bases between the two germline ends.

Here the CDR3 DNA reads TGTGCCACCAATGGGCAGGTTGGGGCTTTCTTT. Protein sequence: CATNGQVGAFF. This chain links TRBV28 with TRBJ1-1; D is ambiguous. V lost 10 bases and J 11 bases, leaving 17 bases between the germline ends. The germline CDR1 and CDR2 sequences are MDHEN and SYDVKM. The CDR3 length is 11 residues.

The chain links TRBV19 to TRBJ2-1; 11 bases are shared with TRBD2. Germline values: CDR1 LNHDA, CDR2 SQIVND (reference sequence). V shed 7 bases and J 7 bases; nucleotides not matched to a gene: 6. The CDR3 extends over 14 amino acids. As DNA, the CDR3 is TGTGCCAGTATAGGGACTAGCGGACGGAATGAGCAGTTCTTC. Its protein product is CASIGTSGRNEQFF.